This T cell receptor (beta chain) originates from a study of T-cell memory formation after mild COVID-19. About the research overall: Largely, the TCR clusters proved donor specific.

In regard to this clonotype: The antigen is not known.

Amplification by 5'RACE using constant-segment primers produced TCR alpha and TCR beta cDNA libraries that carried sample barcodes and UMIs. TCRdb re-analysed the 5' RACE reads in MiXCR, keeping a single row per CDR3 protein. The data hold 140,000 to 150,000 distinct CDR3 sequences, with 15% to 20% observed a single time. Points from the study as a whole: Cross-reactive memory appears to have joined, as suggested by some responding clones showing up in pre-infection memory.

CDR1 and CDR2 from the germline V gene are DFQATT and SNEGSKA (reference sequence). The length of the CDR3 is 11 residues. The junction had 1 base not matched to a gene; V was cut back by 5 bases and J by 3 bases. The sequenced sample was PBMCs or a T cell subset sorted from them (not recorded which). The sequence was collected from an adult woman who had mild COVID-19 (a few samples of this study predate the infection). Cell type and time point are not known. V and J are TRBV20-1 and TRBJ2-7, with 7 positions matching TRBD1. CDR3 residues: CSAGQVYEQYF. Here the CDR3 DNA reads TGCAGTGCTGGACAGGTCTACGAGCAGTACTTC.